What follows are 9 T cell receptor beta chains derived from one specimen sequenced in a study of blood T cell repertoires in COVID-19. The assay was immunoSEQ multiplex PCR, and TCRdb's table has in-frame clones only and misses some. Of 55,000 or so clones in the sample, 90% are singletons; the top ten hold approximately 6%. The sample comprised peripheral blood. The source is a man aged 40-49 years with acute or convalescent COVID-19.

The table lists this clone with a count of one. V gene TRBV19 combines with J gene TRBJ1-5, with 8 positions matching TRBD1. The CDR3 totals 16 residues. Unmatched junction bases numbered 8, after V lost 3 bases and J lost 4 bases. Germline V gene lookup returns CDR1 LNHDA and CDR2 SQIVND (reference sequence). CDR3 bases: TGTGCCAGTAGTATCGCAGGGGGCCACAGTAATCAGCCCCAGCATTTT. Translating it yields CASSIAGGHSNQPQHF.

The chain links TRBV5-1 to TRBJ1-3; D might be TRBD1 (5 bases). The CDR3 totals 16 residues. V lost 3 bases and J lost 0, with 13 bases in between. Germline CDR1 reads SGHRS; CDR2 reads YFSETQ. DNA of the CDR3: TGCGCCAGCAGCTCCGGGACTTTCAGCTCTGGAAACACCATATATTTT. It encodes CASSSGTFSSGNTIYF.

V gene TRBV29-1 combines with J gene TRBJ2-1, with 8 bases lining up with TRBD2. V was pared by 4 bases and J by 2 bases, with 4 bases of the junction left unmatched. The CDR3 runs to 14 residues. The germline CDR1 and CDR2 sequences are SQVTM and ANQGSEA. The CDR3 here is CSVASGSTYNEQFF. The CDR3 DNA follows: TGCAGCGTTGCCAGCGGGAGTACCTACAATGAGCAGTTCTTC.

As concerns this clone: At one boundary the junction diverges from the germline segment, which might be a read error. The J gene is TRBJ2-3, the V gene TRBV12-3 or TRBV12-4; 7 bases align to TRBD2. The CDR3 is made up of 11 amino acids. CDR3 sequence reads: CASSFRGERHF. As DNA, the CDR3 is TGTGCCAGCAGTTTTCGGGGGGAACGGCATTTT.

The chain combines TRBV9 with TRBJ2-1; 13 nucleotides line up with TRBD2. The ends lost 3 bases at V and 8 bases at J; junction bases unmatched: 2. Per the germline V gene, CDR1 is SGDLS and CDR2 is YYNGEE. The length of the CDR3 is 14 residues. This CDR3 reads CASSGTSGRHEQFF. CDR3 bases: TGTGCCAGCAGCGGGACTAGCGGGAGACATGAGCAGTTCTTC. Drawing the rest from reference TRBV9 and TRBJ2-1, the complete variable domain is DSGVTQTPKHLITATGQRVTLRCSPRSGDLSVYWYQQSLDQGLQFLIQYYNGEERAKGNILERFSAQQFPDLHSELNLSSLELGDSALYFCASSGTSGRHEQFFGPGTRLTVL.

CDR3 in DNA: TGTGCCAGCAGCCAAGGCGGAGGGTCTAATGAAAAACTGTTTTTT. Translating gives CASSQGGGSNEKLFF. The chain is built from TRBV4-2 and TRBJ1-4, with D unclear. Germline assignment: CDR1 LGHNA and CDR2 YNFKEQ. V lost 1 base and J 3 bases, leaving 9 bases between the germline ends. The CDR3 is made up of 15 amino acids.

The chain carries TRBV5-4 and TRBJ1-3, with no clear D. Trimming stripped 6 bases from V and 4 bases from J, with 11 bases between. CDR1 SGHNT and CDR2 YYREEE come from the germline V gene (reference sequence). CDR3 length equals 13 residues. This chain's CDR3 is CASKSPSGNTIYF. The DNA for the CDR3 is TGTGCCAGCAAAAGCCCCTCGGGAAACACCATATATTTT.

The CDR3 here is CAISSGQGNTEAFF. CDR3 nucleotide sequence: TGTGCCATCAGTTCGGGACAGGGGAACACTGAAGCTTTCTTT. The genes are TRBV10-3 and TRBJ1-1; TRBD1 agrees at 9 bases. There are 14 residues in the CDR3. J lost 1 base, V lost 5 bases, and 2 bases had no gene match. Germline loops: CDR1 ENHRY, CDR2 SYGVKD.

This sequence joins TRBV10-3 and TRBJ2-5, with TRBD2 identical over 9 bases. V gave up 3 bases and J gave up 1 base; unmatched junction bases: 3. The CDR3 runs to 15 residues. The germline V gene encodes CDR1 ENHRY and CDR2 SYGVKD. CDR3 DNA: TGTGCCATCAGTGATCTAGCGGGGTTCCAAGAGACCCAGTACTTC. Amino acid sequence: CAISDLAGFQETQYF.